Following are 20 T cell receptor delta chains from one sample sequenced in a study of γδ T cells in repeated Plasmodium falciparum infection. Bulk repertoires came from Vgamma9/Vdelta2+ or Vdelta2-negative gammadelta T cells flow-sorted from PBMC. TCRdb fed the multiplex PCR reads to CATT. The table has more than 70,000 delta-chain clones, 0.75% to 1% seen once. Sequenced: gamma-delta T cells from blood. The origin of the receptors is a pool of human donors (malaria-infected and uninfected, not separated).

Concerning this clone itself: This DNA's translation and the protein TCRdb lists, from a much larger clone, do not match at residue 2, likely due to a read error; the protein shown is translated from the DNA. The V gene is TRDV2, the J gene TRDJ2; 7 nucleotides agree with TRDD3. The J gene was not available in TCRdb and was assigned here by matching the DNA to germline segments. The CDR3 runs to 15 residues. Germline CDR1 and CDR2: GEAIGNYY and EKD. CDR3 sequence reads: CSCDTGGSEKAQLFF. As DNA, the CDR3 is TGTTCCTGTGACACCGGGGGATCGGAAAAAGCACAACTCTTCTTT.

There are a few counts of this clone. The protein TCRdb gives is from a much larger clone and does not agree with this DNA's translation at residue 8, likely a read error; the protein shown here comes from the DNA. The V call is TRDV1, the J call TRDJ1; the match to TRDD3 covers 12 bases. From germline, CDR1 is TSWWSYY and CDR2 QGS. CDR3 size: 24 residues. Trimming took 3 bases from V and 0 from J; bases not matched to a gene: 26. CDR3 bases: TGTGCTCTTGGGGACTCTCACTGCCTACCCTTCCGTACTGGGGGATACCCGTACACCGATAAACTCATCTTT. This sequence encodes CALGDSHCLPFRTGGYPYTDKLIF.

For this clone: TCRdb's protein, taken from a much larger clone, differs from this DNA's translation at residue 6, likely owing to a read error; the protein displayed comes from the DNA. CDR3 amino acids: CALGERLHHHAVLGDTPGPLIF. Here the CDR3 DNA reads TGTGCTCTTGGGGAACGATTACACCACCACGCTGTACTGGGGGATACGCCGGGACCCCTGATCTTT. This rearrangement joins TRDV1 to TRDJ4; the match to TRDD3 covers 13 bases. The CDR3 spans 22 residues. Germline V gene lookup returns CDR1 TSWWSYY and CDR2 QGS. The V and J ends lost 1 base and 3 bases, in that order; junction bases with no gene match: 23.

This rearrangement joins TRDV2 to TRDJ1; TRDD3 aligns across 13 bases. Here the J gene was assigned by germline matching of the DNA, as TCRdb has none. Germline lookup yields CDR1 GEAIGNYY and CDR2 EKD. The CDR3 totals 22 residues. The V segment lost 0 bases and the J segment 1 base; nucleotides outside the gene matches: 19. DNA of the CDR3: TGTGCCTGTGACACCGTCTCACCTCCGACCGTACTGGGGGATACGCTCACCGATAAACTCATCTTT. Its translation is CACDTVSPPTVLGDTLTDKLIF.

This clone was detected a few times. TCRdb lists the protein of a much larger clone for this DNA, which differs at residue 14, so this is likely a read error; the protein given here is translated from the DNA itself. The rearrangement joins TRDV1 to TRDJ1, with a possible D match to TRDD3 (6 bases). CDR3 length equals 16 residues. Per germline, CDR1 TSWWSYY and CDR2 QGS. The DNA for the CDR3 is TGTGCTCTTGGGGCCATGGGGGGGAGGTACACCGATAAACCCATCTTT. This translates into CALGAMGGRYTDKPIF.

This clone showed up many times. The V gene is TRDV1, the J gene TRDJ1, with 11 positions matching TRDD3. Because TCRdb records no J gene, it was assigned here through a match of the DNA to germline. Germline V gene sequence: CDR1 TSWWSYY, CDR2 QGS. CDR3 length: 26 residues. V shed 3 bases and J 0 bases; nucleotides not matched to a gene: 33. CDR3 bases: TGTGCTCTTGGGGACCCGTTTTCCTACGGACCCTCTGTACTGGGGGATAATTTACGGTACACCGATAAACTCATCTTT. It is translated as CALGDPFSYGPSVLGDNLRYTDKLIF.

For this clone: A far larger clone lies a single base away; this is likely a read error. Within the sample, other DNA sequences also encode this same CDR3. The V gene corresponds to TRDV2; no J gene was called; the D call TRDD3 from the table was never checked on the DNA. Germline CDR1 reads GEAIGNYY; CDR2 reads EKD. This CDR3 contains 20 residues. The CDR3 here is CACDTVPTGGYANELDKLIF. CDR3 bases: TGTGCCTGTGACACCGTTCCTACTGGGGGATACGCTAACGAACTGGATAAGCTCATCTTT.

This clone was observed a handful of times. TCRdb's protein for this DNA is that of a much larger clone and differs from the translation at residue 6, likely a read error; the protein shown is the DNA translation. The chain carries TRDV1 and TRDJ1, with TRDD3 matching over 12 bases. V lost 3 bases to trimming and J lost 0 bases; unmatched junction nucleotides: 11. Germline V gene data show CDR1 as TSWWSYY and CDR2 as QGS. This CDR3 has 19 residues. CDR3 region: CALGDPDWGIPRNTDKLIF. The CDR3 DNA is TGTGCTCTTGGGGACCCCGACTGGGGGATACCCAGAAACACCGATAAACTCATCTTT.

This clone has only a few counts. A far larger clone lies a single base away; this is likely a read error. Within the sample, other DNA sequences also encode this same CDR3. The chain recombines TRDV2 with TRDJ1; no clear D gene. Here the J gene came from matching the DNA to germline, since TCRdb omits it. The germline CDR1 and CDR2 sequences are GEAIGNYY and EKD. The V end was cut by 1 base, the J end by 0 bases, with 20 bases between. This CDR3 is built from 18 residues. Here the CDR3 reads CACDTKYYQPMYTDKLIF. The CDR3 nucleotides are TGTGCCTGTGACACGAAGTATTACCAGCCGATGTACACCGATAAACTCATCTTT.

This clone has just a few counts. The protein given by TCRdb reflects a much larger clone and differs at residue 7 from this DNA's translation, likely from a read error; the protein shown is the DNA's translation. The J gene is TRDJ1, the V gene TRDV2; D unresolved. TCRdb offers no J gene call, so here the DNA was matched to germline to obtain one. The ends were cut back, 2 bases at V and 2 bases at J, with 17 bases in the middle. The length of the CDR3 is 16 residues. Germline loops: CDR1 GEAIGNYY, CDR2 EKD. CDR3 nucleotide sequence: TGTGCCTGTGACAACGTCTCCCCCCACACGACCGATAAACTCATCTTT. It encodes CACDNVSPHTTDKLIF.

This clone was recorded many times. This DNA's translation and the protein TCRdb lists, from a much larger clone, do not match at residue 23, likely due to a read error; the protein shown is translated from the DNA. The chain carries TRDV1 and TRDJ3; D assignment may be TRDD2 or TRDD3 (9 bases each). From germline, CDR1 is TSWWSYY and CDR2 QGS. This CDR3 has 25 amino acids. This chain's CDR3 is CALGDGLPTLYWGTRSSWDTRQTFF. Written as DNA, the CDR3 is TGTGCTCTTGGGGACGGCCTTCCTACGCTTTACTGGGGGACCCGTAGCTCCTGGGACACCCGACAGACGTTTTTC.

On this clone: This sequence is one base from a far larger clone and is likely a read error. In the same sample, other DNA sequences code for this CDR3. This chain uses TRDV1 with TRDJ1; 8 positions match TRDD3. V shed 0 bases and J 3 bases; nucleotides not matched to a gene: 15. Germline loops: CDR1 TSWWSYY, CDR2 QGS. CDR3 length equals 19 residues. DNA for the CDR3: TGTGCTCTTGGGGAACTCCCTCAATGGGGGATCTACTTCGCCGATAAACTCATCTTT. This translates into CALGELPQWGIYFADKLIF.

There are many counts of this clone. This likely stems from a read error, as it lies one base from a far larger clone. This specimen includes other DNA sequences encoding the same CDR3. The chain links TRDV2 to TRDJ1, with D possibly TRDD3 on 5 matching bases. CDR3 length: 14 residues. Germline lookup yields CDR1 GEAIGNYY and CDR2 EKD. CDR3 nucleotides: TGTGCCTGCGACACCGTAACGGGGAACGATAAACTCATCTTT. The encoded protein is CACDTVTGNDKLIF.

This clone was observed a handful of times. TCRdb has a much larger clone's protein, which differs at residue 9 from the translation of this DNA, likely because of a read error; what is shown is the protein translated from the DNA. V is TRDV2 and J is TRDJ1, with TRDD3 matching 7 bases. TCRdb offers no J gene call, so here the DNA was matched to germline to obtain one. Germline V gene lookup returns CDR1 GEAIGNYY and CDR2 EKD. There are 15 residues in the CDR3. Unmatched junction bases numbered 5, after V lost 1 base and J lost 1 base. The CDR3 loop is CACDTLGSSTDKLIF. The DNA for the CDR3 is TGTGCCTGTGACACACTGGGGTCTAGCACCGATAAACTCATCTTT.

As to this clone: A far larger clone differs by one base, so this is likely a read error. The same CDR3 also results from other DNA sequences found in this sample. In DNA form, the CDR3 reads TGTGCTCTTGGGGACCTACCGCCGAGGTTCCTACGTTCTGGGGGCTGTCGGTACACCGATAAACTCATCTTT. Translation: CALGDLPPRFLRSGGCRYTDKLIF. The chain uses TRDV1 and TRDJ1, with D perhaps being TRDD2 or TRDD3 (7 bases each). The J gene, missing from TCRdb, was assigned here through DNA to germline matching. Germline loops: CDR1 TSWWSYY, CDR2 QGS. Trimming stripped 3 bases from V and 0 bases from J, with 38 bases between. The CDR3 length is 24 residues.

Only a few counts were recorded for this clone. TCRdb assigns this DNA the protein of a much larger clone, which departs from its translation at residue 10; this likely reflects a read error, and the protein shown comes from translating the DNA. This CDR3 is CACDTHGGISTDKLIF. The CDR3 DNA reads as TGTGCCTGTGACACACACGGAGGTATTTCCACCGATAAACTCATCTTT. The V gene is TRDV2, the J gene TRDJ1; the D is unclear. The CDR3 runs 16 residues. Germline V CDR1 and CDR2: GEAIGNYY, EKD. V was trimmed by 1 base and J by 1 base, leaving 15 bases between them.

By its share, this clone is medium-sized. The rearrangement links TRDV2 to TRDJ1; D possibly corresponds to TRDD3 (5 bases). V was shortened by 2 bases and J by 0 bases, with 9 bases between the two germline ends. CDR3 size: 14 residues. Germline values: CDR1 GEAIGNYY, CDR2 EKD. In DNA form, the CDR3 reads TGTGCCTGTGACAGCTTGGGGTACACCGATAAACTCATCTTT. Amino acid sequence: CACDSLGYTDKLIF.

This clone was seen only a few times. The protein TCRdb gives is from a much larger clone and does not agree with this DNA's translation at residue 10, likely a read error; the protein shown here comes from the DNA. This chain uses TRDV3 with TRDJ1; 7 nucleotides align to TRDD3. The CDR3 has 15 amino acids. Germline CDR1 and CDR2: TVYSNPD and GDNSRS (reference sequence). With V trimmed by 3 bases and J by 1 base, 11 bases remained unmatched. In nucleotides, the CDR3 is TGTGCCTTAACTGGGGTTCCGGACGGCACCGATAAACTCATCTTT. Protein sequence: CALTGVPDGTDKLIF.

This clone was found many times. The rearrangement uses TRDV1 and TRDJ1; TRDD3 agrees at 13 bases. This CDR3 region has 17 residues. CDR1 TSWWSYY and CDR2 QGS come from the germline V gene. V shed 6 bases, J shed 2 bases, and the junction held 9 bases outside the gene matches. The DNA of the CDR3 is TGTGCTCTTGGATCCGACTGGGGGATACGCTCGACCGATAAACTCATCTTT. Protein sequence: CALGSDWGIRSTDKLIF.

This clone was detected ten times or more. This chain connects TRDV1 to TRDJ1; TRDD3 aligns across 13 bases. Germline V gives CDR1 TSWWSYY, CDR2 QGS. This CDR3 region has 22 residues. The J segment lost 3 bases and the V segment lost 4 bases, leaving 23 bases of the junction unmatched. The CDR3: CALGAISHRHLTGGYASDKLIF. The CDR3 bases are TGTGCTCTTGGGGCAATTTCCCACCGCCATCTTACTGGGGGATACGCGTCCGATAAACTCATCTTT.